This is a list of T cell receptor beta chains from one sample in a study of T cell changes during pregnancy in multiple sclerosis. TCRdb keeps only in-frame clones here, not all; method: immunoSEQ multiplex PCR. The sample holds approximately 130,000 clones, less than 97% seen once. The source was peripheral blood, collected after pregnancy. The receptors shown here come from a female donor with multiple sclerosis, enrolled in a pregnancy study. Both conserved end residues are trimmed from each CDR3.

cdr3_aa v_call
ASSPQGGSYGYT TRBV18
ASSRGQGATGELF TRBV19
ASGPHEQF TRBV28
ASRTNRDEAF TRBV7-9
ASSYSGGASYGYT TRBV6-6
ASSQTRQGRNEKLF TRBV5-1
ASSHRGGELF TRBV4-2
AWRPRDRGSYEQY TRBV30
ATSTHPSGSLTDTQY TRBV15
ASSEARRVDGYT TRBV6-1
ASSSDALRLESTDTQY TRBV7-8
ASSPPLGGLGTEAF TRBV18
ATSRGQVEAF TRBV15
ASSYRGTYGYT TRBV28
ASSSGLGNQPQH TRBV7-9
ASLPRGNYEQY TRBV2
ASSSRVINEKLF TRBV28
ASSQGSLGQIYEQY TRBV4-1
ASSRIDRARNQPQH TRBV28
ASSLSTGWFSGANVLT TRBV7-9
ASSSGQGRTEAF TRBV7-2
ASSQDNYEQY TRBV4-1
ASSESVGTSGRERYEQY TRBV10-1
ASSSFEGNTIY TRBV7-6
ASSNGGEQY TRBV9
ASIAGPPDKYNEQF TRBV5-4
ASSDPWDSTTGNTIY TRBV2
ASSIATSVLRNEQF TRBV19
ASSFQGKGTEAF TRBV7-9
ASSYRQTGAGNTIY TRBV6-5
ASQTGGFTYNEQF TRBV19